This T cell receptor (beta chain) was sequenced in a study of CD8 T cells in Susac syndrome. The study, taken as a whole, reports: It was acknowledged by the study that relatively few individuals were included in its TCR sequencing and HLA analysis.

Concerning this clonotype itself: The antigen remains unidentified.

V was clipped by 0 bases and J by 6 bases, with 12 bases between them. There are 14 residues in the CDR3. Looked up from germline, CDR1 is SGHRS and CDR2 is YFSETQ. TCR beta sequencing was performed on blood CD8+ and CD4+ T cells. Random hexamers were used to reverse transcribe roughly 0.45 to 1 ug of RNA. An immunoSEQ multiplex PCR amplified TCR beta CDR3 over 54 Vbeta and 13 Jbeta. TCRdb processed the immunoSEQ multiplex PCR reads anew with MiXCR; each CDR3 protein has one entry. The data hold approximately 70,000 distinct CDR3 sequences, with 95% to 96% observed a single time. This TCR came from a human donor with multiple sclerosis. This sequence joins TRBV5-1 and TRBJ1-2, with a tentative D call TRBD1 (6 bases). The source material was CD4+ T cells from PBMCs. The CDR3 loop is CASSLASGADGYTF. As DNA, the CDR3 is TGCGCCAGCAGCTTGGCGTCGGGGGCCGATGGCTACACCTTC. The full variable domain, its missing parts supplied by reference TRBV5-1 and TRBJ1-2, is KAGVTQTPRYLIKTRGQQVTLSCSPISGHRSVSWYQQTPGQGLQFLFEYFSETQRNKGNFPGRFSGRQFSNSRSEMNVSTLELGDSALYLCASSLASGADGYTFGSGTRLTVV.